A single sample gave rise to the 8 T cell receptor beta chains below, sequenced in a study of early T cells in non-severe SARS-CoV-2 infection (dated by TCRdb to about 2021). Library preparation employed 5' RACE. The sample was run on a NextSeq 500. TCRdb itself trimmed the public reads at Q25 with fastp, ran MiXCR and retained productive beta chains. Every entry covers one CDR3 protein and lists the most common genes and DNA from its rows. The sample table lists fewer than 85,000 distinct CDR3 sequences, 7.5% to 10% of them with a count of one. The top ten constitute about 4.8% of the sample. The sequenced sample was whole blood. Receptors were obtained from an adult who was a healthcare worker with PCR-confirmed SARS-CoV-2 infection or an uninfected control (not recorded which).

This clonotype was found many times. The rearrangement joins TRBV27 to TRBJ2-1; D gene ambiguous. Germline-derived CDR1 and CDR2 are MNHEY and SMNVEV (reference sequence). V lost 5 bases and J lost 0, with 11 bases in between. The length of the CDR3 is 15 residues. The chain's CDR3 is CASSPRQLSYNEQFF. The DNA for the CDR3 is TGTGCCAGCAGTCCCCGCCAGCTCTCCTACAATGAGCAGTTCTTC.

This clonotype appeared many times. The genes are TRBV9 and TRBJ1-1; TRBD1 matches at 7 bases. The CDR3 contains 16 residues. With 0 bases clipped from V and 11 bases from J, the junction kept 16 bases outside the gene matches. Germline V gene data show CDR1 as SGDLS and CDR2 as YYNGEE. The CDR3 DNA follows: TGTGCCAGCAGCGTAGACATCAACGACAGGGCTGGTGGTGCTTTCTTT. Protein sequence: CASSVDINDRAGGAFF.

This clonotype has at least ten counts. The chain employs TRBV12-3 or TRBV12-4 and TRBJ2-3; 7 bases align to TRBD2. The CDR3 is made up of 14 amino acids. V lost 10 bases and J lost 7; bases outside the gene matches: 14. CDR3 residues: CATGRTGGGNTQYF. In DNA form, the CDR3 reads TGTGCCACGGGGCGTACGGGAGGCGGAAATACGCAGTATTTT.

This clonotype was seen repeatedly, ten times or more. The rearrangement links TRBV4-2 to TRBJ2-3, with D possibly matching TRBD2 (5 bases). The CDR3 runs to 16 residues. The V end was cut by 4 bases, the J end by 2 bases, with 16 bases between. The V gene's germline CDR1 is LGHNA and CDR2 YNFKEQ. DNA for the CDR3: TGTGCCAGCAGCCCCCAGTCGAGCGGTCACACAGATACGCAGTATTTT. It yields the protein CASSPQSSGHTDTQYF.

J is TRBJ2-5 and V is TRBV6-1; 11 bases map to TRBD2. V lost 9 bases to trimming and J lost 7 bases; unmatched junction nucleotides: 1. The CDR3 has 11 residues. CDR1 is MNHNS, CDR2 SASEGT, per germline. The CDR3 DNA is TGTGCCAGTGGACTAGCGGGGACCCAGTACTTC. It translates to CASGLAGTQYF.

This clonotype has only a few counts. Here the CDR3 DNA reads TGTGCCAGCAGTCCCACAGGGCAGGGCCACGGGAAGTCCTACGAGCAGTACTTC. It encodes CASSPTGQGHGKSYEQYF. This chain joins TRBV6-6 and TRBJ2-7; TRBD1 is a possible D gene (6 bases). The V gene lost 5 bases and the J gene lost 1 base, with 24 bases spanning the gap. This CDR3 has 18 residues. CDR1 is MNHNY, CDR2 SVGAGI, per germline (reference sequence).

CDR3 amino acids: CASSGTHARYEQYF. In DNA form, the CDR3 reads TGTGCCAGCAGTGGGACCCACGCTCGGTACGAGCAGTACTTC. V and J are TRBV2 and TRBJ2-7, with no clear D. CDR1 and CDR2 from the germline V gene are SNHLY and FYNNEI. The CDR3 is 14 amino acids. The V gene lost 4 bases and the J gene lost 4 bases, with 14 bases spanning the gap.

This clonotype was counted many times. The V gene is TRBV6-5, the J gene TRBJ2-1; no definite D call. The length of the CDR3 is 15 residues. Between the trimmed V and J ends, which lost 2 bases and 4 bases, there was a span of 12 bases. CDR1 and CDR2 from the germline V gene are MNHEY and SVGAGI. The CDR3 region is CASSYVRTDYNEQFF. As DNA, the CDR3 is TGTGCCAGCAGTTACGTCAGGACGGATTACAATGAGCAGTTCTTC.